The entry that follows covers one TCR beta chain sequence. The antigen remains undetermined. The isolated RNA, all of it, was reverse transcribed, so expressed TCRB transcripts were what got sequenced. Produced via immunoSEQ multiplex PCR; TCRdb's table is partial and in-frame only. The sample lists 300,000 or so clones, roughly an eighth seen once, with over 0.015% in the top ten. These data are taken from a study of beta chain features in type 1 diabetes. Study-level findings and limits: Significant though moderate, a shortening of TCRB CDR3s appeared in all four CD4+ subsets of Type 1 diabetes patients.

The germline V and J ends were trimmed by 9 bases and 3 bases, with 17 bases remaining between them. The germline CDR1 and CDR2 sequences are MGHDK and SYGVNS. There are 14 residues in the CDR3. The material sequenced was naive CD4+ T cells from blood. This TCR came from a man between 25 and 39 years old with type 1 diabetes. This sequence joins TRBV25-1 and TRBJ1-1; no clear D gene. This chain's CDR3 is CASQSSGVDTEAFF. The DNA of the CDR3 is TGTGCCAGTCAATCGTCCGGGGTAGACACTGAAGCTTTCTTT.